This TCR beta chain was found in a study of T cell changes during pregnancy in multiple sclerosis. Germline assignment: CDR1 MNHEY and CDR2 SMNVEV (reference sequence). CDR3 length: 13 amino acids. The germline V and J ends were trimmed by 3 bases and 3 bases, with 9 bases remaining between them. Sequencing used immunoSEQ multiplex PCR; TCRdb keeps in-frame clones, though not all of them. The sample lists approximately 87,000 clones; over 80% were seen once. V usage is TRBV27 and J usage is TRBJ2-7, with D possibly matching TRBD1 (5 bases). Sequencing was performed on CD4+ T cells from peripheral blood mononuclear cells, taken in the second trimester of pregnancy. This clonotype was sampled from a female donor with multiple sclerosis, enrolled in a pregnancy study. The CDR3 coding sequence is TGTGCCAGCAGTTTTGAAGGGGTCTACGAGCAGTACTTC. Translating gives CASSFEGVYEQYF.